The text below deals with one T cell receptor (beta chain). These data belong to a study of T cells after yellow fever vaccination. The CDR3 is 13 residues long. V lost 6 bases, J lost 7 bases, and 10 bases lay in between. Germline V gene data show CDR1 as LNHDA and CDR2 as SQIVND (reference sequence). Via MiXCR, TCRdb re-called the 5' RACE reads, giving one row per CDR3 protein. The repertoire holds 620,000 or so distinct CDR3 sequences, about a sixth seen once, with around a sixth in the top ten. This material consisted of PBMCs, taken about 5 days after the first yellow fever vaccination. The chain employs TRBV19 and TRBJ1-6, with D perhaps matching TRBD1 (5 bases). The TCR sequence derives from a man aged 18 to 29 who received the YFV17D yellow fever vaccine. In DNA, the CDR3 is TGTGCCAGTAGGAGTCAGGGCAATTCACCCCTCCACTTT. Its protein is CASRSQGNSPLHF.